This T cell receptor (beta chain) was found in a study of technical replicates of blood from a few donors. Produced via immunoSEQ multiplex PCR; TCRdb's table is partial and in-frame only. The sample carries tens of thousands of clones, about nine tenths recorded once. This CDR3 contains 12 residues. Input material: T cells isolated from PBMCs. This TCR came from a human donor in good health. The rearrangement links TRBV21-1 to TRBJ1-5. TRBV21-1 is a pseudogene locus. The CDR3 loop reads CASSKVVRPQHF. In DNA, the CDR3 is TGTGCCAGCAGCAAAGTAGTGAGGCCCCAGCATTTT.